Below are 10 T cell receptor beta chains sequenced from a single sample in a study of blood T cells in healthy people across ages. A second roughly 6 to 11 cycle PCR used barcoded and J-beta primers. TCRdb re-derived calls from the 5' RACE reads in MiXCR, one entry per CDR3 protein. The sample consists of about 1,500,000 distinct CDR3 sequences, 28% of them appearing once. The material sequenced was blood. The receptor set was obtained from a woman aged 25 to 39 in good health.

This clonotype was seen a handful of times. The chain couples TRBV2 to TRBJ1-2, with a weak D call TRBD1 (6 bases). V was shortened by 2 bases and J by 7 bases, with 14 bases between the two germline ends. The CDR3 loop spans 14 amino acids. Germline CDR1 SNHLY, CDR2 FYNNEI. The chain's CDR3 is CASSEWGALIGYTF. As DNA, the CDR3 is TGTGCCAGCAGTGAATGGGGGGCATTGATTGGCTACACCTTC.

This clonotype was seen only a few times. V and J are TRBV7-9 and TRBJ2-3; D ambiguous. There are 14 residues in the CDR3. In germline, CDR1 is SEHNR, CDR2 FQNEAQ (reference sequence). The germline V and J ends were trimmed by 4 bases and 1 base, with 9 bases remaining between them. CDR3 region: CASSSTERTDTQYF. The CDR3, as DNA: TGTGCCAGCAGCTCTACGGAGCGCACAGATACGCAGTATTTT.

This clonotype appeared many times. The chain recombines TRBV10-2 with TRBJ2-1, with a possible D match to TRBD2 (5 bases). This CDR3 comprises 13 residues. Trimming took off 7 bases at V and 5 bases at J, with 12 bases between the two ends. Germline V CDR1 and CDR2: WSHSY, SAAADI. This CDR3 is CASISISDNEQFF. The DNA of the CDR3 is TGCGCCAGCATATCCATTAGCGACAATGAGCAGTTCTTC.

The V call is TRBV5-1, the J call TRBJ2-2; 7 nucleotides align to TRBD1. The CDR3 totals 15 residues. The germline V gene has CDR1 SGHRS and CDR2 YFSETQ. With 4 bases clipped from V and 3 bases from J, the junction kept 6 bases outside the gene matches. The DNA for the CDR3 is TGCGCCAGCAGCCCGATACAGGGGTACACCGGGGAGCTGTTTTTT. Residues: CASSPIQGYTGELFF.

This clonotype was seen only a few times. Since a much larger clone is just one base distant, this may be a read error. CDR3 loop: CAISDPESGSETQFF. As DNA, the CDR3 is TGTGCCATCAGTGACCCAGAAAGCGGGTCAGAGACCCAGTTCTTC. The chain uses TRBV10-3 and TRBJ2-1; maybe TRBD2 (6 bases). Trimming took off 3 bases at V and 13 bases at J, with 22 bases between the two ends. Germline CDR1 and CDR2: ENHRY and SYGVKD. This CDR3 spans 15 amino acids.

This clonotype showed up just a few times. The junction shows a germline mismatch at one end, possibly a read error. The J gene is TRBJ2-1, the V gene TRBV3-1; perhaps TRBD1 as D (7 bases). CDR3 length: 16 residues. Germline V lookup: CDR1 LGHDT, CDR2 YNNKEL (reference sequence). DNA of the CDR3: TGTGCCAGCAGCAAAGATAGGGGGGACAGAGACAATGAGCAGTTCTTC. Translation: CASSKDRGDRDNEQFF.

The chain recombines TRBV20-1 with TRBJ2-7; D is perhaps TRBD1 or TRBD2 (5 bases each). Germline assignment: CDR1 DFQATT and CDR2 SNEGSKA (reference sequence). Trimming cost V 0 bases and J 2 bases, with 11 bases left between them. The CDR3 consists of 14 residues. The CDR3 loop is CSARDGTVTYEQYF. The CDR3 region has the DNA TGCAGTGCTAGAGATGGGACCGTTACCTACGAGCAGTACTTC.

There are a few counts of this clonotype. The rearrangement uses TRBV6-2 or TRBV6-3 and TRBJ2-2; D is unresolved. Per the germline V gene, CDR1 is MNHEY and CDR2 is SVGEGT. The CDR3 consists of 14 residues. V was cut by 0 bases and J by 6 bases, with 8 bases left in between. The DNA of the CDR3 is TGTGCCAGCAGTTACTCACCCCCAGCCGGGGAGCTGTTTTTT. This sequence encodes CASSYSPPAGELFF.

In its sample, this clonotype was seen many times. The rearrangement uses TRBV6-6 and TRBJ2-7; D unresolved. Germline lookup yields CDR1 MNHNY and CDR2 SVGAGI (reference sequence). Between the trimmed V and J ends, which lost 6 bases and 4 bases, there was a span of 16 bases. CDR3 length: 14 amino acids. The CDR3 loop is CASSPRGPPYEQYF. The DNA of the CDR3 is TGTGCCAGCAGCCCCCGAGGTCCCCCATACGAGCAGTACTTC.

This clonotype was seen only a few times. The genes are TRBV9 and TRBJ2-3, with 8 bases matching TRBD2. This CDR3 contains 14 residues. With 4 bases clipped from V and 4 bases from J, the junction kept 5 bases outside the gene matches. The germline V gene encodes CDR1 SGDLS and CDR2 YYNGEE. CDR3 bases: TGTGCCAGCAGCATCACCGGGGGGGCAGATACGCAGTATTTT. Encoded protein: CASSITGGADTQYF.